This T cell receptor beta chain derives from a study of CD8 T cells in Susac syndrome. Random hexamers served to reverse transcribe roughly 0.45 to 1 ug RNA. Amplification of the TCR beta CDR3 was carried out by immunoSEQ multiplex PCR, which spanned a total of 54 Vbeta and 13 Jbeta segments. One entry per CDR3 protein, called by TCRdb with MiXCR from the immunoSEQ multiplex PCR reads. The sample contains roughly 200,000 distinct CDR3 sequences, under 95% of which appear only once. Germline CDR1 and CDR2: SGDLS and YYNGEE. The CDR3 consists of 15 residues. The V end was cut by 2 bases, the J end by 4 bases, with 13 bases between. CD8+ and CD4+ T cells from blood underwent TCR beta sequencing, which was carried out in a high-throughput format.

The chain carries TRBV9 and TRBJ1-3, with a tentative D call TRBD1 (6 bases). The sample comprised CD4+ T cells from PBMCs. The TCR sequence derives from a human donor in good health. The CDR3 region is CASSVWGAHGNTIYF. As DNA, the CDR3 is TGTGCCAGCAGCGTCTGGGGGGCGCACGGAAACACCATATATTTT.